These T cell receptor beta chains were read from a single sample in a study of shared clonotypes between healthy human individuals. Libraries were prepared by immunoSEQ multiplex PCR; TCRdb keeps only in-frame clonotypes and omits some of them. The repertoire holds approximately 640,000 clones, with about three quarters as singletons. Sequencing input: memory CD4+ T cells sorted from blood. The receptor source for this set is a woman aged 25 to 45 in good health. Both conserved end residues are part of each CDR3. The D gene is left open where the match is weak. Part of the rows lack a size; the others show once, few, many or a class for expanded clones.

d_call,j_call,v_call,clone_size,cdr3_nt,cdr3_aa
TRBD1,TRBJ2-3,TRBV30,.,TGTGCCTGGAAAGGGACAGGGAGTGGCACAGATACGCAGTATTTT,CAWKGTGSGTDTQYF
.,TRBJ2-1,TRBV5-1,few,TGCGCCAGCAGCTTGGACAATGCCCTCTACAATGAGCAGTTCTTC,CASSLDNALYNEQFF
.,TRBJ2-2,TRBV28,.,TGTGCCAGCAGTCGAAACCTAGTCTCTACCGGGGAGCTGTTTTTT,CASSRNLVSTGELFF
TRBD1,TRBJ1-1,TRBV7-2,few,TGTGCCAGCAGCTCGGGACAGAAGAACACTGAAGCTTTCTTT,CASSSGQKNTEAFF
TRBD2,TRBJ2-7,TRBV29-1,.,TGCAGCGTGGAAAGCGGGAGCTCCTACGAGCAGTACTTC,CSVESGSSYEQYF
.,TRBJ2-1,TRBV19,.,TGTGCCAGTTCCAACGGGAACTCCTACAATGAGCAGTTCTTC,CASSNGNSYNEQFF
.,TRBJ2-7,TRBV7-8,.,TGTGCCAGCAGCTATAGGACGGATCCCGAGCAGTACTTC,CASSYRTDPEQYF
TRBD2,TRBJ2-5,TRBV2,.,TGTGCCAGCCAGGCGGGAGGGGGGGAGACCCAGTACTTC,CASQAGGGETQYF
TRBD1,TRBJ2-2,TRBV6-1,.,TGTGCCAGCTCGAACAGGGGAAGCGGGGAGCTGTTTTTT,CASSNRGSGELFF
TRBD2,TRBJ2-2,TRBV30,.,TGTGCCTGGAGTGTAAAACCCGCTAGCGGCAACACCGGGGAGCTGTTTTTT,CAWSVKPASGNTGELFF
.,TRBJ1-1,TRBV27,.,TGTGCCAGCAGGACAGGGAACACTGAAGCTTTCTTT,CASRTGNTEAFF
TRBD2,TRBJ2-7,TRBV28,few,TGTGCCAGCAGCCCCCGGCGGGGGAGCTACGAGCAGTACTTC,CASSPRRGSYEQYF
TRBD1,TRBJ2-1,TRBV28,many,TGTGCCAGCAGTTTGACTATTACGGGACAGCGGTTCTTC,CASSLTITGQRFF
.,TRBJ2-5,TRBV19,few,TGTGCCAGTAGCTCTTCAGGGCGGGAGACCCAGTACTTC,CASSSSGRETQYF
.,TRBJ2-6,TRBV28,once,TGTGCCAGCAGTAAACCTATCGGGGGTGCTGGGGCCAACGTCCTGACTTTC,CASSKPIGGAGANVLTF
TRBD2,TRBJ2-7,TRBV28,.,TGTGCCAGCAGGGTAGCGGGACAAAACTACGAGCAGTACTTC,CASRVAGQNYEQYF
.,TRBJ2-7,TRBV15,.,TGTGCCACCAGCAGGGCCGGGGCACCCTACGAGCAGTACTTC,CATSRAGAPYEQYF
TRBD2,TRBJ2-2,TRBV9,.,TGTGCCAGCAGCGTCGCTCCAGCGGGAGGAGGGACCGGGGAGCTGTTTTTT,CASSVAPAGGGTGELFF
TRBD1,TRBJ2-1,TRBV11-2,few,TGTGCCAGCAGTCAACAGGGGACCTCCTCCTACAATGAGCAGTTCTTC,CASSQQGTSSYNEQFF
.,TRBJ2-3,TRBV9,.,TGTGCCAGCAGCGTGGGGACAAGTAGTCATATGGATACGCAGTATTTT,CASSVGTSSHMDTQYF
.,TRBJ2-5,TRBV5-1,.,TGCGCCAGCAGCTTGCCGACCGGGTCATCGACTCAAGAGACCCAGTACTTC,CASSLPTGSSTQETQYF
.,TRBJ1-5,TRBV9,.,TGTGCCAGCAGCCGTGAATTGGGCAATCAGCCCCAGCATTTT,CASSRELGNQPQHF
.,TRBJ2-7,TRBV28,.,TGTGCCAGCAGGTTCGGGACTTACCGTCAGTACTTC,CASRFGTYRQYF
.,TRBJ2-5,TRBV28,few,TGTGCCAACCTTTCCGCGGAGACCCAGTACTTC,CANLSAETQYF
TRBD1,TRBJ1-2,TRBV2,.,TGTGCCAGCAGGGGGACAGGGGGAGATGGCTACACCTTC,CASRGTGGDGYTF
.,TRBJ1-1,TRBV29-1,.,TGCAGCGTTGGGGAAACGGGGACTGCTGAAGCTTTCTTT,CSVGETGTAEAFF
.,TRBJ2-3,TRBV5-1,.,TGCGCCAGCAGCTCCGGGACCGACACAGATACGCAGTATTTT,CASSSGTDTDTQYF
.,TRBJ2-7,TRBV10-3,.,TGTGCCATCAATTCGGCGGGCGACGAGCAGTACTTC,CAINSAGDEQYF
TRBD2,TRBJ2-1,TRBV25-1,.,TGTGCCAGCAGTGGGGGACTACTTTACAATGAGCAGTTCTTC,CASSGGLLYNEQFF
.,TRBJ2-5,TRBV28,.,TGTGCCAGCAGGGGCCCTAGACGGGTGACCCAGTACTTC,CASRGPRRVTQYF
TRBD1,TRBJ1-2,TRBV2,many,TGTGCCAGCAGTGAGTTAGGGACAGGGGGCGCGGAGGGCTACACCTTC,CASSELGTGGAEGYTF
.,TRBJ2-4,TRBV4-1,once,TGCGCCAGCAGCCAAGATCCACAGGGCAAAGTGAACATTCAGTACTTC,CASSQDPQGKVNIQYF
TRBD2,TRBJ2-7,TRBV28,.,TGTGCCAGTAAACGCATTAGCGGGAGTAGATCCTACGAGCAGTACTTC,CASKRISGSRSYEQYF
TRBD1,TRBJ1-3,TRBV19,.,TGTGCCAGTAGTACGACAGGGTATAGAAACACCATATATTTT,CASSTTGYRNTIYF
.,TRBJ2-2,TRBV25-1,.,TGTGCCAGCAGTAACCCGGCGGCCGGGGCGAAAAAGACCGGGGAGCTGTTTTTT,CASSNPAAGAKKTGELFF
.,TRBJ1-4,TRBV27,few,TGTGCCAGCAGTTTATGGGCCCTGGGAGGGGCAACTAATGAAAAACTGTTTTTT,CASSLWALGGATNEKLFF
.,TRBJ1-3,TRBV5-1,.,TGCGCCAGCAGCCTAGGTACCTCTGGAAACACCATATATTTT,CASSLGTSGNTIYF
TRBD2,TRBJ2-7,TRBV6-6,.,TGTGCCAGCAGAAGCGGGAGGCGCGAGCAGTACTTC,CASRSGRREQYF